A single TCR beta chain is shown here with its context. This entry comes from a study of blood T cell repertoires in COVID-19. CDR1 and CDR2 from the germline V gene are SQVTM and ANQGSEA. This CDR3 has 13 amino acids. V shed 7 bases and J shed 3 bases, with 15 bases lying between them. The method was immunoSEQ multiplex PCR; TCRdb's version includes in-frame clones alone and lacks a portion of them. The table records under 300,000 clones, approximately 89% of them present only once. The clonotype comes from a woman in her fifties or sixties who had recovered from COVID-19. The V gene is TRBV29-1, the J gene TRBJ2-5; a weak D match, TRBD1 (6 bases). What was sequenced was PBMCs or T cells enriched from blood (not recorded which). CDR3 sequence: CSAYSRGKETQYF. The DNA for the CDR3 is TGCAGCGCGTACTCGAGGGGGAAAGAGACCCAGTACTTC.